Listed below are T cell receptor beta chains from one sample, sequenced in a study of blood T cell repertoires in COVID-19. Some clones are missing from TCRdb's copy, which holds only in-frame ones; the method was immunoSEQ multiplex PCR. Of approximately 100,000 clones in the sample, roughly 80% are singletons; the top ten hold 12%. The sample taken for sequencing was peripheral blood. All receptors come from a human donor in a cohort sampled during active COVID-19. The CDR3 runs from the conserved cysteine through the conserved F or W.

v_call,j_call,cdr3_aa
TRBV27,TRBJ1-6,CASSFGTWNSPLHF
TRBV6-5,TRBJ1-3,CASRLRAYSGNTIYF
TRBV5-1,TRBJ1-2,CASSLHAAGYGYTF
TRBV6-2/TRBV6-3,TRBJ1-5,CASSYLGTDSNQPQHF
TRBV4-3,TRBJ2-3,CASSPLPPWRGATDTQYF
TRBV5-4,TRBJ2-5,CASSLEAGGQETQYF
TRBV19,TRBJ1-1,CASSFGQGPEAFF
TRBV7-9,TRBJ1-5,CASSPGGHQPQHF
TRBV5-8,TRBJ1-6,CASSLVRGVNNSPLHF
TRBV4-2,TRBJ1-3,CASSQDLPIMSSGNTIYF
TRBV11-2,TRBJ2-7,CASSPARQGGYEQYF
TRBV5-1,TRBJ2-7,CASSLASGALYEQYF
TRBV6-1,TRBJ1-5,CASSELAGAQPQHF
TRBV29-1,TRBJ1-3,CSVPIQGQRNTIYF
TRBV2,TRBJ2-7,CASSSGSSYEQYF
TRBV6-5,TRBJ1-4,CAAAGWPATNEKLFF
TRBV7-3,TRBJ2-3,CASSPRLAGGTDTQYF
TRBV7-2,TRBJ1-4,CASSNALATNEKLFF
TRBV14,TRBJ2-1,CASSQSWASGGNEQFF
TRBV10-3,TRBJ1-2,CAVRTGVNYGYTF
TRBV27,TRBJ2-5,CASRFRETQYF
TRBV5-5,TRBJ2-3,CASSLSETRGRTDTQYF
TRBV6-5,TRBJ1-1,CASSTGSGVAEAFF
TRBV5-5,TRBJ1-1,CASSLPSTGHTEAFF
TRBV18,TRBJ2-1,CASSPPDRAAYNEQFF
TRBV9,TRBJ1-2,CASSDRPGSHGYTF
TRBV3-1/TRBV3-2,TRBJ2-7,CASSQTLITHTAYEQYF
TRBV7-9,TRBJ1-4,CASSPGTVYNEKLFF
TRBV19,TRBJ1-6,CASNPDSLGNSPLHF
TRBV5-6,TRBJ2-2,CASSRGSGTGELFF
TRBV7-3,TRBJ2-1,CASSSSGGRNNEQFF
TRBV7-9,TRBJ2-2,CASSPRQGAIGELFF
TRBV7-6,TRBJ2-3,CASSARDGGLRAGLQYF
TRBV10-3,TRBJ1-2,CAISSPTGNYGYTF